What follows describes a single TCR beta chain. Its antigen is still unknown. This record belongs to a study of response to subunit inactivated influenza vaccine. Study-level findings and limits: With each seasonal influenza vaccination, the authors suggested, few new T cells are recruited.

CDR1 is SEHNR and CDR2 is FQNEAQ in the germline V gene (reference sequence). Trimming took off 0 bases at V and 7 bases at J, with 7 bases between the two ends. This CDR3 is built from 13 residues. TCRdb called the RT-PCR reads again in MiXCR, with one record for every CDR3 protein. Of more than 550,000 distinct CDR3 sequences in the sample, approximately 11% were seen once. These data are also associated with another study on T cells expressing NK-cell markers. This second report adds: The TCR beta cDNA came from 5'RACE template switching with UMIs. The study sequenced eight donors, seven HCMV-seropositive and one seronegative. The sorts in several experiments were restricted to alpha-beta TCR T cells by an anti-gamma-delta TCR antibody. A handful of donors likewise had their CD3+CD56-NKG2C+ fraction led by these clonotypes.

The TCR comes from a man aged 50 to 60 who received an inactivated influenza vaccine. Sequencing used PBMCs from blood, obtained on the day of vaccination. V gene TRBV7-9 combines with J gene TRBJ2-1; D is unclear. In DNA form, the CDR3 reads TGTGCCAGCAGCTTAGCAGGAGAAAATGAGCAGTTCTTC. Translating gives CASSLAGENEQFF.